What follows are 28 T cell receptor beta chains derived from one specimen sequenced in a study of blood T cell repertoires in COVID-19. Measured with immunoSEQ multiplex PCR; TCRdb has only the in-frame clones, and not every one. The sample lists about 190,000 clones; around 82% were seen once. The specimen sequenced was PBMCs or T cells enriched from blood (not recorded which). These receptors originate from a woman aged 50 to 60 with acute COVID-19.

This sequence joins TRBV7-2 and TRBJ2-3; TRBD2 matches at 9 bases. The CDR3 has 18 amino acids. V lost 5 bases and J lost 1; bases outside the gene matches: 13. Germline CDR1 reads SGHTA; CDR2 reads FQGNSA. The CDR3 DNA is TGTGCCAGCAGCCCGCACCCCTCCGAGCGGGGGGGCACAGATACGCAGTATTTT. This translates into CASSPHPSERGGTDTQYF.

The chain is built from TRBV6-5 and TRBJ1-5; TRBD1 matches at 8 bases. Trimming at V came to 2 bases and at J to 7 bases, leaving 7 bases not matched to a gene. The CDR3 length is 15 residues. Germline loops: CDR1 MNHEY, CDR2 SVGAGI. In DNA form, the CDR3 reads TGTGCCAGCAGTTACCGGGGAGGGACAGGACAGCCCCAGCATTTT. Encoded protein: CASSYRGGTGQPQHF.

V is TRBV3-1 (or the pseudogene TRBV3-2) and J is TRBJ1-1, with TRBD1 as a possible D gene (6 bases). Germline CDR1 reads LGHDT; CDR2 reads YNNKEL (reference sequence). V was pared by 0 bases and J by 11 bases, with 13 bases between. The CDR3 runs 13 residues. The CDR3 DNA reads as TGTGCCAGCAGCCAAGAGGGCAGGGGCGAGGCTTTCTTT. The encoded protein is CASSQEGRGEAFF.

This clone has more than one count but fewer than ten. The chain combines TRBV5-1 with TRBJ1-5; 7 nucleotides agree with TRBD1. In germline, CDR1 is SGHRS, CDR2 YFSETQ. V lost 0 bases and J lost 1; bases outside the gene matches: 4. This CDR3 has 16 amino acids. This CDR3 is CASSLDGRGSNQPQHF. CDR3 in DNA: TGCGCCAGCAGCTTGGACGGCAGGGGGAGCAATCAGCCCCAGCATTTT.

V gene TRBV6-6 combines with J gene TRBJ1-5; D is unresolved. Trimming took 5 bases from V and 7 from J, leaving 18 bases between them. From germline, CDR1 is MNHNY and CDR2 SVGAGI (reference sequence). There are 15 residues in the CDR3. The CDR3 here is CASSTSVGPKQPQHF. The CDR3 nucleotides are TGTGCCAGCAGTACCAGCGTGGGTCCCAAACAGCCCCAGCATTTT.

The J gene is TRBJ1-1, the V gene TRBV18; TRBD1 matches at 12 bases. V shed 0 bases and J 5 bases; nucleotides not matched to a gene: 7. The germline CDR1 and CDR2 sequences are KGHSH and LQKENI. CDR3 length: 17 residues. The CDR3 here is CASSPPGTGGARTEAFF. The CDR3 DNA is TGTGCCAGCTCACCACCCGGGACAGGGGGCGCAAGGACTGAAGCTTTCTTT.

J is TRBJ1-1 and V is TRBV28, with a possible D match to TRBD1 (6 bases). Germline V gene lookup returns CDR1 MDHEN and CDR2 SYDVKM. Trimming pared 4 bases from V and 0 bases from J, leaving 15 bases between. The CDR3 runs to 16 residues. As DNA, the CDR3 is TGTGCCAGCAGTTCCAGGCTGGACAGCTTGAACACTGAAGCTTTCTTT. Translating it yields CASSSRLDSLNTEAFF. The full variable domain, rest sourced from reference TRBV28 and TRBJ1-1, is DVKVTQSSRYLVKRTGEKVFLECVQDMDHENMFWYRQDPGLGLRLIYFSYDVKMKEKGDIPEGYSVSREKKERFSLILESASTNQTSMYLCASSSRLDSLNTEAFFGQGTRLTVV.

The V and J genes are TRBV7-9 and TRBJ2-5; 8 bases align to TRBD2. V lost 3 bases, J lost 2 bases, and 5 bases stayed unmatched. This CDR3 contains 15 residues. Germline V gives CDR1 SEHNR, CDR2 FQNEAQ (reference sequence). In nucleotides, the CDR3 is TGTGCCAGCAGCTTCTTTGGGACTAGGCAAGAGACCCAGTACTTC. Residues: CASSFFGTRQETQYF.

This chain joins TRBV28 and TRBJ1-1; D gene uncertain. With 7 bases removed from V and 8 bases from J, the gap between germline ends came to 17 bases. The CDR3 runs 13 residues. CDR1 MDHEN and CDR2 SYDVKM come from the germline V gene. In DNA, the CDR3 is TGTGCCAGCATTACCACGGTAAGGAGGGAAGCTTTCTTT. Translating gives CASITTVRREAFF.

The rearrangement uses TRBV7-2 and TRBJ2-3, with TRBD2 identical over 14 bases. Germline V CDR1 and CDR2: SGHTA, FQGNSA. The V segment lost 3 bases and the J segment 10 bases; nucleotides outside the gene matches: 12. The CDR3 contains 17 residues. The chain's CDR3 is CASSFTGLAGVREAQYF. The CDR3 nucleotides read TGTGCCAGCAGCTTCACGGGACTAGCGGGGGTTAGGGAGGCGCAGTATTTT.

Only one count was recorded for this clone. V and J are TRBV7-9 and TRBJ1-1; TRBD1 matches at 9 bases. J was trimmed by 1 base and V by 1 base; bases with no gene match: 7. The CDR3 runs to 17 residues. Per the germline V gene, CDR1 is SEHNR and CDR2 is FQNEAQ (reference sequence). CDR3 loop: CASSLGGTGSENTEAFF. CDR3 bases: TGTGCCAGCAGCTTAGGTGGGACAGGGAGCGAGAACACTGAAGCTTTCTTT.

This chain links TRBV9 with TRBJ1-2, with TRBD1 as a possible D gene (5 bases). The CDR3 has 15 amino acids. Trimming shortened V by 0 bases and J by 0 bases, and 9 bases separated the two germline ends. Germline V gene data show CDR1 as SGDLS and CDR2 as YYNGEE. The CDR3 here is CASSVVGASNYGYTF. The DNA for the CDR3 is TGTGCCAGCAGCGTAGTAGGGGCGTCTAACTATGGCTACACCTTC.

The chain has TRBV18 and TRBJ1-3; D is uncertain. Germline values: CDR1 KGHSH, CDR2 LQKENI. Trimming left V 2 bases short and J 1 base short, with 9 bases between. The CDR3 spans 15 residues. The CDR3 spells CASSPSGDSGNTIYF. CDR3 DNA: TGTGCCAGCTCACCATCCGGGGATTCTGGAAACACCATATATTTT.

This rearrangement joins TRBV30 to TRBJ1-4; D might be TRBD1 (5 bases). V was cut by 1 base and J by 7 bases, with 13 bases left in between. CDR3 length: 14 residues. Germline CDR1 GTSNPN, CDR2 SVGIG (reference sequence). The CDR3 protein is CAWSDSGRGEKLFF. The CDR3 nucleotides are TGTGCCTGGAGTGACTCAGGGCGCGGTGAAAAACTGTTTTTT.

This rearrangement joins TRBV5-1 to TRBJ2-1, with D tentatively TRBD2 (5 bases). The CDR3 consists of 16 residues. Looked up from germline, CDR1 is SGHRS and CDR2 is YFSETQ. Between the trimmed V and J ends, which lost 4 bases and 0 bases, there was a span of 14 bases. CDR3 residues: CASSPSGPSSYNEQFF. The CDR3 DNA reads as TGCGCCAGCAGCCCAAGCGGACCTAGCTCCTACAATGAGCAGTTCTTC.

CDR3 residues: CASSGQGITLHF. CDR3 sequence (DNA): TGCGCCAGCAGTGGACAGGGGATAACCCTCCACTTT. The chain carries TRBV10-1 and TRBJ1-6, with TRBD1 matching over 8 bases. The CDR3 totals 12 residues. CDR1 WNHNN and CDR2 SYGVQD come from the germline V gene (reference sequence). V was clipped by 4 bases and J by 14 bases; unmatched bases: 4.

The rearrangement joins TRBV11-3 to TRBJ2-1; no firm D call. V was trimmed by 4 bases and J by 12 bases, leaving 10 bases between them. CDR1 is SGHNT, CDR2 YENEEA, per germline. This CDR3 is 11 amino acids long. CDR3 nucleotide sequence: TGTGCCAGCAGCTCCGGCGGTGCGCAGTTCTTC. Its translation: CASSSGGAQFF.

A few counts support this clone. The V and J genes are TRBV18 and TRBJ1-1, with a weak D call TRBD1 (5 bases). Trimming took 3 bases from V and 3 from J, leaving 11 bases between them. CDR1 is KGHSH and CDR2 is LQKENI in the germline V gene. The CDR3 loop spans 14 amino acids. The CDR3, as DNA: TGTGCCAGCTCACCGGGGGGGAAGGACACTGAAGCTTTCTTT. Translating it yields CASSPGGKDTEAFF.

This rearrangement joins TRBV7-3 to TRBJ2-1; tentative D call: TRBD1 (5 bases). CDR1 and CDR2 (germline): SGHTA, FQGTGA. This CDR3 has 16 residues. Trimming shortened V by 1 base and J by 7 bases, and 17 bases separated the two germline ends. This CDR3 reads CASSLMGQGTTNEQFF. In nucleotides, the CDR3 is TGTGCCAGCAGCTTAATGGGGCAGGGTACGACGAATGAGCAGTTCTTC.

This chain links TRBV4-1 with TRBJ2-1, with 7 positions matching TRBD1. The V and J ends lost 3 bases and 5 bases, in that order; junction bases with no gene match: 4. The germline V gene encodes CDR1 MGHRA and CDR2 YSYEKL. This CDR3 is built from 14 residues. CDR3 sequence (DNA): TGCGCCAGCAGCCACCCAGACAGGGACAATGAGCAGTTCTTC. Encoded protein: CASSHPDRDNEQFF.

This clone appeared once. DNA of the CDR3: TGTGCCACCAGTGATCTGGAGGGAACAGATACGCAGTATTTT. Protein product: CATSDLEGTDTQYF. The chain employs TRBV24-1 and TRBJ2-3, with D maybe TRBD2 (6 bases). Trimming took 3 bases from V and 3 from J, leaving 9 bases between them. This CDR3 region has 14 residues. CDR1 is KGHDR, CDR2 SFDVKD, per germline.

The chain employs TRBV7-2 and TRBJ1-2; D not certain. CDR3 length: 14 residues. Germline V gene sequence: CDR1 SGHTA, CDR2 FQGNSA. V dropped 1 base and J dropped 4 bases, with 10 bases sitting between them. CDR3 region: CASSLENSVYGYTF. In nucleotides, the CDR3 is TGTGCCAGCAGCTTAGAAAACAGTGTCTATGGCTACACCTTC.

V usage is TRBV28 and J usage is TRBJ1-5, with D possibly matching TRBD1 (6 bases). CDR3 size: 20 residues. Germline assignment: CDR1 MDHEN and CDR2 SYDVKM. Trimming removed 6 bases from V and 4 bases from J, with 31 bases in between. The CDR3 nucleotides read TGTGCCAGCAGCCGACGTGGGCTGAGTCACAGGGAAAGTCGTAATCAGCCCCAGCATTTT. Encoded protein: CASSRRGLSHRESRNQPQHF.

This clone was seen a handful of times. The gene calls are TRBV19 and TRBJ2-3; 9 bases fit TRBD1. Germline V CDR1 and CDR2: LNHDA, SQIVND (reference sequence). V lost 6 bases to trimming and J lost 0 bases; unmatched junction nucleotides: 1. The CDR3 sequence is 14 residues long. This chain's CDR3 is CASRQGASTDTQYF. The CDR3 DNA reads TGTGCCAGTAGACAGGGGGCCAGCACAGATACGCAGTATTTT.

This chain links TRBV19 with TRBJ2-1, with 9 bases identical to TRBD2. The CDR3 has 19 amino acids. V gave up 2 bases and J gave up 7 bases; unmatched junction bases: 18. CDR1 and CDR2 from the germline V gene are LNHDA and SQIVND (reference sequence). CDR3: CASSILYPAGGTELNEQFF. CDR3 nucleotide sequence: TGTGCCAGTAGTATACTCTATCCGGCGGGGGGGACAGAGCTGAATGAGCAGTTCTTC.

This sequence joins TRBV5-4 and TRBJ1-4; the D is unclear. The CDR3 is 14 amino acids. Germline V CDR1 and CDR2: SGHNT, YYREEE (reference sequence). V dropped 4 bases and J dropped 3 bases, with 10 bases sitting between them. The CDR3 loop reads CASSPPGSNEKLFF. DNA for the CDR3: TGTGCCAGCAGCCCCCCGGGGTCTAATGAAAAACTGTTTTTT. Using reference TRBV5-4 and TRBJ1-4 for the parts outside the CDR3, the full variable domain is ETGVTQSPTHLIKTRGQQVTLRCSSQSGHNTVSWYQQALGQGPQFIFQYYREEENGRGNFPPRFSGLQFPNYSSELNVNALELDDSALYLCASSPPGSNEKLFFGSGTQLSVL.

The CDR3: CASSGLAGAGELFF. Written as DNA, the CDR3 is TGCGCCAGCAGCGGACTAGCGGGGGCTGGGGAGCTGTTTTTT. The J gene is TRBJ2-2, the V gene TRBV4-1; TRBD2 matches 13 bases. Germline CDR1 reads MGHRA; CDR2 reads YSYEKL. This CDR3 is built from 14 residues. The junction had 2 bases not matched to a gene; V was cut back by 5 bases and J by 8 bases.

The V call is TRBV7-9, the J call TRBJ1-2, with D perhaps matching TRBD1 (6 bases). The V end lost 5 bases, the J end lost 1 base, and 14 bases lay between the germline ends. The V gene's germline CDR1 is SEHNR and CDR2 FQNEAQ (reference sequence). This CDR3 is built from 15 residues. The CDR3 protein is CASSLRQANNYGYTF. In nucleotides, the CDR3 is TGTGCCAGCAGCCTCCGACAGGCGAATAACTATGGCTACACCTTC.